What follows are 28 T cell receptor beta chains derived from one specimen sequenced in a study of OX40 agonist ivuxolimab in advanced cancers. Clones were read by immunoSEQ multiplex PCR, and TCRdb kept only the in-frame ones, dropping some. The sample consists of roughly 75,000 clones, 90% of them appearing once. The sequencing here drew on CD4+ or CD8+ T cells sorted from blood, taken in a trial of the OX40 agonist ivuxolimab. The receptors were gathered from an adult with an advanced solid tumor such as melanoma, head and neck, liver or kidney cancer.

This sequence joins TRBV6-6 and TRBJ2-7, with 11 bases matching TRBD1. This CDR3 comprises 16 residues. CDR1 is MNHNY and CDR2 is SVGAGI in the germline V gene (reference sequence). Germline trimming cut 5 bases from V and 6 bases from J; bases unmatched to any gene: 12. The CDR3 region is CASSSPSGTGGREQYF. In DNA, the CDR3 is TGTGCCAGCAGTAGCCCTTCCGGGACAGGGGGACGCGAGCAGTACTTC.

V and J are TRBV9 and TRBJ2-3; 13 bases agree with TRBD2. CDR3 length: 17 residues. V was pared by 1 base and J by 0 bases, with 2 bases of the junction left unmatched. Germline CDR1 SGDLS, CDR2 YYNGEE. This chain's CDR3 is CASSVRGLAGSTDTQYF. CDR3 bases: TGTGCCAGCAGCGTAAGGGGACTAGCGGGGAGCACAGATACGCAGTATTTT.

The chain has TRBV9 and TRBJ2-3; D not resolved. The length of the CDR3 is 14 residues. Per the germline V gene, CDR1 is SGDLS and CDR2 is YYNGEE. Here the CDR3 reads CAAVRRPNTDTQYF. CDR3 bases: TGTGCAGCCGTCCGTCGCCCGAACACAGATACGCAGTATTTT.

This chain joins TRBV9 and TRBJ1-6; the D is unclear. There are 13 residues in the CDR3. V shed 2 bases and J shed 6 bases, with 6 bases lying between them. Germline V gives CDR1 SGDLS, CDR2 YYNGEE. CDR3 sequence (DNA): TGTGCCAGCAGCGTTGGCAGTAATTCACCCCTCCACTTT. Translated, it gives CASSVGSNSPLHF.

The gene calls are TRBV7-9 and TRBJ1-5; D uncertain. V was shortened by 2 bases and J by 5 bases, with 7 bases between the two germline ends. Germline loops: CDR1 SEHNR, CDR2 FQNEAQ (reference sequence). The CDR3 has 13 amino acids. The CDR3 sequence: CASSLFGDQPQHF. The CDR3 DNA follows: TGTGCCAGCAGCTTATTCGGGGATCAGCCCCAGCATTTT.

J is TRBJ2-3 and V is TRBV4-1, with 12 bases identical to TRBD2. CDR3 length: 17 amino acids. V shed 3 bases, J shed 1 base, and the junction held 5 bases outside the gene matches. The germline CDR1 and CDR2 sequences are MGHRA and YSYEKL. The CDR3 nucleotides read TGCGCCAGCAGCCAGGGCCGACTAGCGGGGGGCACAGATACGCAGTATTTT. Its translation: CASSQGRLAGGTDTQYF.

The chain couples TRBV30 to TRBJ2-7; possible D gene TRBD1, 6 bases. Germline V CDR1 and CDR2: GTSNPN, SVGIG (reference sequence). Trimming stripped 1 base from V and 3 bases from J, with 13 bases between. The CDR3 contains 14 residues. The DNA for the CDR3 is TGTGCCTGGAGTGAACCCGGGACAATCTACGAGCAGTACTTC. It codes for CAWSEPGTIYEQYF.

CDR3 DNA: TGCGCCAGCAGCCTACAGGATCAGCGGGGGGAGACCCAGTACTTC. It is translated as CASSLQDQRGETQYF. The chain carries TRBV5-1 and TRBJ2-5; 8 bases agree with TRBD2. The junction had 10 bases not matched to a gene; V was cut back by 4 bases and J by 5 bases. The CDR3 is made up of 15 amino acids. Per the germline V gene, CDR1 is SGHRS and CDR2 is YFSETQ.

The CDR3 region has the DNA TGTGCCAGCAGCGCCCGGGCGGAGGGGGCGCGGCCCGGGGAGCTGTTTTTT. Protein: CASSARAEGARPGELFF. This chain joins TRBV9 and TRBJ2-2; D is possibly TRBD1 (7 bases). Trimming pared 3 bases from V and 6 bases from J, leaving 21 bases between. Germline V lookup: CDR1 SGDLS, CDR2 YYNGEE. The CDR3 runs 17 residues.

The rearrangement uses TRBV5-1 and TRBJ2-3; 10 bases match TRBD2. Germline-derived CDR1 and CDR2 are SGHRS and YFSETQ. The CDR3 is 17 residues long. The J segment lost 3 bases and the V segment lost 0 bases, leaving 7 bases of the junction unmatched. The DNA for the CDR3 is TGCGCCAGCAGCTTGGCCGCTAGCGGGAGAGGTACAGATACGCAGTATTTT. Amino acid sequence: CASSLAASGRGTDTQYF.

The chain recombines TRBV11-2 with TRBJ2-7; no definite D call. In germline, CDR1 is SGHAT, CDR2 FQNNGV. The V end was cut by 1 base, the J end by 3 bases, with 1 base between. CDR3 length equals 11 residues. CDR3 coding DNA: TGTGCCAGCAGCTTAGTCTACGAGCAGTACTTC. Translation: CASSLVYEQYF.

This clone was seen once. The V gene is TRBV19, the J gene TRBJ2-5; 14 bases match TRBD2. The germline V gene has CDR1 LNHDA and CDR2 SQIVND (reference sequence). The V and J ends lost 4 bases and 5 bases, in that order; junction bases with no gene match: 3. This CDR3 comprises 15 residues. The CDR3 is CASSTGTSGSETQYF. CDR3 DNA: TGTGCCAGTAGTACTGGGACTAGCGGGAGTGAGACCCAGTACTTC.

This clone appeared once. The V call is TRBV7-3, the J call TRBJ2-3, with D possibly called TRBD1 or TRBD2 (5 bases each). The CDR3 contains 15 residues. Trimming took 1 base from V and 4 from J, leaving 12 bases between them. The germline CDR1 and CDR2 sequences are SGHTA and FQGTGA. This CDR3 is CASSLRGGLSDTQYF. In DNA, the CDR3 is TGTGCCAGCAGCTTAAGGGGCGGACTTTCAGATACGCAGTATTTT.

The chain uses TRBV7-3 and TRBJ2-7; D is tentatively TRBD1 or TRBD2 (5 bases each). The CDR3 is 15 residues long. CDR1 SGHTA and CDR2 FQGTGA come from the germline V gene. The V and J ends lost 2 bases and 1 base respectively, with 12 bases between them. CDR3: CASSLVQGPSYEQYF. The CDR3 nucleotides are TGTGCCAGCAGCTTAGTGCAGGGACCTTCCTACGAGCAGTACTTC.

The chain carries TRBV7-2 and TRBJ2-2; 8 positions match TRBD2. This CDR3 spans 16 amino acids. With 5 bases clipped from V and 6 bases from J, the junction kept 11 bases outside the gene matches. Germline V gene lookup returns CDR1 SGHTA and CDR2 FQGNSA. The CDR3 reads CASSVRGSSGPGELFF. CDR3 DNA: TGTGCCAGCAGCGTTAGAGGGTCTAGCGGGCCCGGGGAGCTGTTTTTT. The full variable domain, its missing parts supplied by reference TRBV7-2 and TRBJ2-2, is GAGVSQSPSNKVTEKGKDVELRCDPISGHTALYWYRQSLGQGLEFLIYFQGNSAPDKSGLPSDRFSAERTGGSVSTLTIQRTQQEDSAVYLCASSVRGSSGPGELFFGEGSRLTVL.

V and J are TRBV5-4 and TRBJ2-7; D is unresolved. The ends were cut back, 4 bases at V and 2 bases at J, with 10 bases in the middle. The CDR3 is made up of 13 amino acids. Germline V gene data show CDR1 as SGHNT and CDR2 as YYREEE (reference sequence). The CDR3 coding sequence is TGTGCCAGCAGCGCCAGAGGAACCTACGAGCAGTACTTC. It specifies CASSARGTYEQYF.

V is TRBV5-1 and J is TRBJ2-7; D gene ambiguous. Per the germline V gene, CDR1 is SGHRS and CDR2 is YFSETQ. The V end was cut by 3 bases, the J end by 3 bases, with 10 bases between. This CDR3 region has 13 residues. The DNA for the CDR3 is TGCGCCAGCAGCTACTCCGACGGCTACGAGCAGTACTTC. Translating gives CASSYSDGYEQYF.

This sequence joins TRBV29-1 and TRBJ2-1; 9 bases map to TRBD2. Germline lookup yields CDR1 SQVTM and CDR2 ANQGSEA. CDR3 length: 14 amino acids. J was trimmed by 4 bases and V by 4 bases; bases with no gene match: 5. CDR3 amino acids: CSVVTAGGYNEQFF. The CDR3 DNA sequence: TGCAGCGTTGTCACAGCGGGGGGATACAATGAGCAGTTCTTC.

V and J are TRBV28 and TRBJ2-3; D gene unclear. Germline assignment: CDR1 MDHEN and CDR2 SYDVKM. The V gene lost 5 bases and the J gene lost 1 base, with 13 bases spanning the gap. There are 15 residues in the CDR3. The chain's CDR3 is CASSLHPGRTDTQYF. In nucleotides, the CDR3 is TGTGCCAGCAGTCTGCACCCGGGCCGCACAGATACGCAGTATTTT.

The chain couples TRBV5-1 to TRBJ2-5; D possibly uses TRBD1 or TRBD2 (6 bases each). The CDR3 runs to 16 residues. V lost 0 bases, J lost 2 bases, and 14 bases lay in between. Germline V CDR1 and CDR2: SGHRS, YFSETQ. CDR3 protein: CASSLGHRDSQETQYF. In nucleotides, the CDR3 is TGCGCCAGCAGCTTGGGCCACAGGGACTCTCAAGAGACCCAGTACTTC.

The CDR3 spells CASSLWGSYEQYF. The CDR3 coding sequence is TGTGCCAGCAGTTTATGGGGGTCCTACGAGCAGTACTTC. The chain links TRBV27 to TRBJ2-7; D may correspond to TRBD1 or TRBD2 (5 bases each). V lost 1 base and J 1 base, leaving 5 bases between the germline ends. Germline-derived CDR1 and CDR2 are MNHEY and SMNVEV (reference sequence). The CDR3 loop spans 13 amino acids.

The chain recombines TRBV5-1 with TRBJ1-4, with TRBD1 matching over 8 bases. V shed 3 bases and J 3 bases; nucleotides not matched to a gene: 7. CDR3 length equals 16 residues. Germline CDR1 is SGHRS and CDR2 is YFSETQ. The CDR3 sequence is CASSWGTGTPNEKLFF. The CDR3 DNA is TGCGCCAGCAGCTGGGGGACAGGAACTCCTAATGAAAAACTGTTTTTT.

This chain links TRBV6-6 with TRBJ1-6; D is undetermined. The V gene's germline CDR1 is MNHNY and CDR2 SVGAGI (reference sequence). The germline V and J ends were trimmed by 6 bases and 5 bases, with 8 bases remaining between them. CDR3 size: 13 residues. CDR3 bases: TGTGCCAGCAGCGCCACAGATAATTCACCCCTCCACTTT. It codes for CASSATDNSPLHF.

The rearrangement joins TRBV11-3 to TRBJ2-1, with a weak D call TRBD1 (6 bases). The CDR3 consists of 15 residues. V dropped 4 bases and J dropped 4 bases, with 14 bases sitting between them. The germline gives CDR1 SGHNT, CDR2 YENEEA. This CDR3 reads CASSSGQSLYNEQFF. CDR3 DNA: TGTGCCAGCAGCTCCGGACAGAGCCTGTACAATGAGCAGTTCTTC.

The rearrangement joins TRBV21-1 to TRBJ2-1. TRBV21-1 is deemed a pseudogene. CDR3 size: 16 residues. CDR3 region: CASSTASRNFGNEQFF. The CDR3 nucleotides read TGTGCCAGCAGCACCGCCTCAAGGAACTTCGGCAATGAGCAGTTCTTC.

The rearrangement links TRBV27 to TRBJ1-3, with a tentative D call TRBD1 (6 bases). The CDR3 runs to 16 residues. The germline CDR1 and CDR2 sequences are MNHEY and SMNVEV (reference sequence). V was clipped by 7 bases and J by 0 bases, with 16 bases between them. The CDR3 protein is CASNNSDRASGNTIYF. CDR3 nucleotides: TGTGCCAGCAATAACTCGGACAGAGCCTCTGGAAACACCATATATTTT.

V is TRBV28 and J is TRBJ2-1; D may be TRBD2 (7 bases). The V end was cut by 4 bases, the J end by 0 bases, with 16 bases between. CDR1 MDHEN and CDR2 SYDVKM come from the germline V gene. The CDR3 totals 17 residues. The DNA for the CDR3 is TGTGCCAGCAGTTCTACTGGGGGCGGGAGCTCCTACAATGAGCAGTTCTTC. Translated, it gives CASSSTGGGSSYNEQFF.

The chain carries TRBV5-5 and TRBJ2-7, with 9 bases identical to TRBD1. V gave up 4 bases and J gave up 5 bases; unmatched junction bases: 10. This CDR3 is 15 amino acids long. Germline CDR1 is SGHKS and CDR2 is YYEKEE (reference sequence). The CDR3 sequence: CASSRGQGVYDEQYF. The CDR3 nucleotides are TGTGCCAGCAGCCGGGGACAGGGAGTCTATGACGAGCAGTACTTC.